Here is one TCR beta chain with its context. This entry is derived from a study of cytomegalovirus exposure and HLA in healthy donors. The PCR used 60 Vbeta and 13 Jbeta primers. Profiled with immunoSEQ multiplex PCR; TCRdb holds only in-frame clones, not every one. The sample holds 40,000 to 55,000 clones, around three quarters seen once. CDR1 is SGHTA, CDR2 FQGTGA, per germline. The CDR3 has 14 residues. V was clipped by 5 bases and J by 4 bases; unmatched bases: 5. This receptor was identified in a young man in good health and CMV-seropositive. Input material: PBMCs. The chain carries TRBV7-3 and TRBJ1-1; 9 positions agree with TRBD1. This chain's CDR3 is CASSKGQGITEAFF. The CDR3 region has the DNA TGTGCCAGCAGCAAGGGACAGGGTATCACTGAAGCTTTCTTT.